Given below is one T cell receptor beta chain in context. The clone's antigen remains unknown. Base qualities are not recorded, but no much larger clone differs from it by a single base. Using the deep immunoSEQ assay, multiplex PCR amplified TCR CDR3 regions from genomic DNA. Extracted genomic DNA from each cell subset was spread evenly across all wells of several immunoSEQ 96-well plates, with each plate serving as a replicate. Each replicate PCR for sorted subsets received approximately 200 ng genomic DNA, equal to 30,000 or so T cell genomes. The purified libraries were quantified using a Qubit 3.0 fluorometer, sized with a Bioanalyzer 2100, and then quantified again using the KAPA Library Quantification kit. Every immunoSEQ 96-well plate was sequenced on a dedicated single-read 150-cycle Illumina NextSeq 550 flow cell. The original methods were these. The immunoSEQ output contained only junctional sequences without quality scores, so filtering could not match that applied to full-length reads. To assign V/J genes and CDR3, sequences were annotated against IMGT germline references using PyIR, a Python wrapper for IgBLAST v1.9. Any read was removed if the V/J assignment was weak (E-value above 1e-6), the CDR3 was missing, or the read contained stop codons, out-of-frame junctions, or ambiguous translated residues. A V3J clonotype was defined by an identical inferred V gene, J gene, and CDR3 amino acid sequence. Percentage overlap between repertoires was calculated by dividing the number of shared unique clonotypes by the size of the smaller repertoire. Repertoire richness was assessed with RTK rarefaction, the Chao1 estimator, and Recon v2.1 estimates of unobserved clonotypes. OLGA was used to compute generation probabilities for all TCRbeta clonotypes that the gDNA method yielded from a few donors. TCRdb re-hosts the immuneACCESS table, in-frame sequences only. Its copies lack some clones; in the studies checked, an unresolved V gene accounts for under half of them, and the cause for the rest is not known. For V, J and clone size, that table is used; D and trimming come from the DNA. This sample is represented by some 2.4 million clones; 93% of them were singletons. The ten largest clones add up to around 0.4% of the sample.

From V the trimming removes 5 bases and from J it removes 4 bases, while the gene matches leave 6 bases of the junction unaccounted for. CDR1 and CDR2, per the germline V gene, are SGHVS and FQNEAQ. Reading from cysteine to phenylalanine, the CDR3 counts 14 amino acids. Only CDR3 DNA is held: 42 bases, read in frame from base 1. This sample is drawn from a study of shared clonotypes between healthy human individuals (dated by TCRdb to about 2020). The study in broad terms: A couple of women and a few men aged 18 to 49 years were included in the cohort. For each donor, CD4 naive and CD4 memory were each run on three plates, CD8 naive on two plates, and CD8 memory on one plate. The study deeply sequenced blood TCR repertoires of about 5 healthy adults to estimate repertoire size and the extent of clonotype sharing between individuals. Libraries were prepared and TCR repertoires were sequenced by different laboratories using diverse techniques, in order to increase sequencing depth and limit assay-specific biases. Leukapheresis yielded between about 0.9 and 9 billion PBMCs per donor.

Donors were healthy HIV-negative adults with no recently reported acute infections or vaccinations. Only Caucasian adults living in Nashville, Tennessee, USA were represented among the donors. Magnetic negative selection was used to enrich CD4+ T cells, after which naive cells were positively selected on CD45RA and the negative fraction became the memory subset. Blood was obtained by leukapheresis, after which PBMCs were separated by Ficoll-Histopaque density gradient centrifugation and cryopreserved in liquid nitrogen vapor phase. Analytical flow cytometry was used to check the purity and quantity of each magnetically sorted T cell population. Genomic DNA was isolated from every sorted fraction and measured by UV absorbance on a Nanodrop 2000c. General conclusions and limits of the study: Compared with non-shared clonotypes, the clonotypes found in all four sorted-subset donors had higher generation probabilities. Sampling was restricted to blood, and TCR repertoires in tissue are likely to differ from TCR repertoires in blood. Based on pairwise subsampling, the degree of clonotype sharing among donors was expected to be affected by sequencing depth. Naive subsets generally had larger estimated clonotype richness than memory subsets did. Even with the large sequencing depth, rarefaction of the sorted-subset datasets indicated that sequencing was incomplete. The genetic and exposure-history diversity represented was limited by the small number of donors. When several donors were compared, the shared fraction of clonotypes was about 5% for naive CD4, 3.5% for naive CD8, more than 2% for memory CD4, and 0.4% for memory CD8.

The V and J segments used are TRBV7-8 and TRBJ2-7, with 9 bases matching TRBD2. This clonotype was sampled from a man between 18 and 29 years old in good health. Some clones in this sample may be carry-over from other donors' samples. The sample was naive CD4+ T cells from PBMCs. Taken with the paper, the label for cell subset or site translates to: CD45RA+ positively selected. The nucleotide sequence reads TGTGCCAGCAGCCCCCGACTAGCGGATTACGAGCAGTACTTC. Its coded protein is CASSPRLADYEQYF.